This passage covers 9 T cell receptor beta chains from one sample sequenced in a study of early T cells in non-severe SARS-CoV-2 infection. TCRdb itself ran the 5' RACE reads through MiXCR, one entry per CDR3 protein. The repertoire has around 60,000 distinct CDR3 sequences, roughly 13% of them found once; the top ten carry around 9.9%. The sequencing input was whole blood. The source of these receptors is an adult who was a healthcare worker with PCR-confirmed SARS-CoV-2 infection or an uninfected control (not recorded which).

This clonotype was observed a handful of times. CDR3 nucleotides: TGCGCCAGCAGCTTGGCCGGCTCCCCTGGAGAGACCCAGTACTTC. Its translation is CASSLAGSPGETQYF. V gene TRBV5-1 combines with J gene TRBJ2-5; D ambiguous. Looked up from germline, CDR1 is SGHRS and CDR2 is YFSETQ. The CDR3 runs to 15 residues. The germline V and J ends were trimmed by 0 bases and 4 bases, with 13 bases remaining between them.

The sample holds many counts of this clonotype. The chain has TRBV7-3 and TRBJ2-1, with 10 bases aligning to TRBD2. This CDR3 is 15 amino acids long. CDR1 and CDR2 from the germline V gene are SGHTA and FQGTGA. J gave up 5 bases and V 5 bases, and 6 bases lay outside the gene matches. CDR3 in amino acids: CASSARGTSDNEQFF. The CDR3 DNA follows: TGTGCCAGCAGCGCACGCGGGACTAGCGACAATGAGCAGTTCTTC.

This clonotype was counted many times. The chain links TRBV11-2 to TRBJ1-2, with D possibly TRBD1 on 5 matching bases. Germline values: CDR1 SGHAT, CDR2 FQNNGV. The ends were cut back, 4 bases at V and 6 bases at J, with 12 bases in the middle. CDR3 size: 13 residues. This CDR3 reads CASSSGRVNGYTF. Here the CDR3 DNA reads TGTGCCAGCAGCTCAGGGAGGGTGAATGGCTACACCTTC.

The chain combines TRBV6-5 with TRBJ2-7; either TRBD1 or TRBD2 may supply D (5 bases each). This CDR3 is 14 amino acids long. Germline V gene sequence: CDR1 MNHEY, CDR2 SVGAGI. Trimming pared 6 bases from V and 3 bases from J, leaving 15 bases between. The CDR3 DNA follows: TGTGCCAGCAGCCCTTTTGGGGGTGGCTACGAGCAGTACTTC. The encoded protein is CASSPFGGGYEQYF.

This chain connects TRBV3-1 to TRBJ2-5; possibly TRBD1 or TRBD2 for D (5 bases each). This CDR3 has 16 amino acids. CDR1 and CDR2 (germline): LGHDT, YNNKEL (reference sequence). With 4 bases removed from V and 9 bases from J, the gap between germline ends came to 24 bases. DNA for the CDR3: TGTGCCAGCAGCCCCCTCGTCGACAGTTTGGGGACCCCCCAGTACTTC. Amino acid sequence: CASSPLVDSLGTPQYF.

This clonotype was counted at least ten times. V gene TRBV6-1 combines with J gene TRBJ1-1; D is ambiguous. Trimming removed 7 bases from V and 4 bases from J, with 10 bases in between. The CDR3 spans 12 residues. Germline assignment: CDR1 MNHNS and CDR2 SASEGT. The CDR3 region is CASNPAFTEAFF. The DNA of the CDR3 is TGTGCCAGCAATCCAGCTTTCACTGAAGCTTTCTTT.

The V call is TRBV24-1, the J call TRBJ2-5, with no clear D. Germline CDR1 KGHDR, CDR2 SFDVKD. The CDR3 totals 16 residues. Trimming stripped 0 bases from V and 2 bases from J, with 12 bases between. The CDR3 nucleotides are TGTGCCACCAGTGATTTGGGGGTGACCTCACAAGAGACCCAGTACTTC. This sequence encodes CATSDLGVTSQETQYF.

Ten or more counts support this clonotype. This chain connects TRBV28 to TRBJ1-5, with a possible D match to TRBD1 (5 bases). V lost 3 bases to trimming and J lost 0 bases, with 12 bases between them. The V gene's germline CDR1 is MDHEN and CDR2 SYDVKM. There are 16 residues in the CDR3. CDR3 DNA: TGTGCCAGCAGTTTGGAGACAGACTATAGCAATCAGCCCCAGCATTTT. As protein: CASSLETDYSNQPQHF. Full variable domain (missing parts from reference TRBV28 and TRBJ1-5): DVKVTQSSRYLVKRTGEKVFLECVQDMDHENMFWYRQDPGLGLRLIYFSYDVKMKEKGDIPEGYSVSREKKERFSLILESASTNQTSMYLCASSLETDYSNQPQHFGDGTRLSIL.

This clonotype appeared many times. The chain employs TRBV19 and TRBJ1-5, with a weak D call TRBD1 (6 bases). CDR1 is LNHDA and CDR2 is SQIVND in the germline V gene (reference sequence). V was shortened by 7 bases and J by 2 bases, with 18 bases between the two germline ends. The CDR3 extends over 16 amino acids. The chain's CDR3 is CASIARGGAGNQPQHF. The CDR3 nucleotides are TGTGCCAGTATAGCTAGGGGGGGGGCTGGCAATCAGCCCCAGCATTTT.